These 30 T cell receptor beta chains share one sample of origin, sequenced in a study of blood T cell repertoires in COVID-19. Assay used: immunoSEQ multiplex PCR; TCRdb lists only in-frame clones, some missing. The data contain approximately 28,000 clones, around 93% of them singletons. Sequencing was carried out using peripheral blood. The receptors stem from a human donor in a cohort sampled during active COVID-19.

The chain employs TRBV6-4 and TRBJ2-1, with 7 bases aligning to TRBD2. CDR1 and CDR2 (germline): MRHNA, SNTAGT. V lost 7 bases to trimming and J lost 0 bases; unmatched junction nucleotides: 3. The CDR3 has 14 amino acids. CDR3 sequence: CASIRDYSYNEQFF. The CDR3 region has the DNA TGTGCCAGCATCCGGGACTACTCCTACAATGAGCAGTTCTTC.

V gene TRBV18 combines with J gene TRBJ1-4, with a tentative D call TRBD1 (5 bases). Trimming stripped 4 bases from V and 7 bases from J, with 16 bases between. The CDR3 consists of 15 residues. Germline V CDR1 and CDR2: KGHSH, LQKENI. Here the CDR3 reads CASSRQIQGSEKLFF. The DNA of the CDR3 is TGTGCCAGCTCACGACAGATTCAGGGAAGTGAAAAACTGTTTTTT.

The chain employs TRBV2 and TRBJ2-5, with no clear D. CDR1 is SNHLY and CDR2 is FYNNEI in the germline V gene. The CDR3 spans 13 residues. The V end lost 6 bases, the J end lost 1 base, and 9 bases lay between the germline ends. CDR3 sequence: CASRKRSQETQYF. The CDR3 coding sequence is TGTGCCAGCAGGAAACGGTCCCAAGAGACCCAGTACTTC.

This sequence joins TRBV2 and TRBJ2-1; TRBD2 matches at 7 bases. The CDR3 is 14 amino acids. The junction had 4 bases not matched to a gene; V was cut back by 8 bases and J by 0 bases. In germline, CDR1 is SNHLY, CDR2 FYNNEI. The CDR3 DNA reads TGTGCCAGCTGGAGCGGGGTCTCCTACAATGAGCAGTTCTTC. Translation gives CASWSGVSYNEQFF. Complete variable domain (other parts from reference TRBV2 and TRBJ2-1): EPEVTQTPSHQVTQMGQEVILRCVPISNHLYFYWYRQILGQKVEFLVSFYNNEISEKSEIFDDQFSVERPDGSNFTLKIRSTKLEDSAMYFCASWSGVSYNEQFFGPGTRLTVL.

V gene TRBV9 combines with J gene TRBJ2-5; D ambiguous. V lost 0 bases and J lost 5, with 14 bases in between. The V gene's germline CDR1 is SGDLS and CDR2 YYNGEE. The CDR3 consists of 15 residues. CDR3 residues: CASSVGSGKTETQYF. Here the CDR3 DNA reads TGTGCCAGCAGCGTAGGTTCAGGAAAGACCGAGACCCAGTACTTC. Full variable domain (remainder filled in from reference TRBV9 and TRBJ2-5): DSGVTQTPKHLITATGQRVTLRCSPRSGDLSVYWYQQSLDQGLQFLIQYYNGEERAKGNILERFSAQQFPDLHSELNLSSLELGDSALYFCASSVGSGKTETQYFGPGTRLLVL.

The J gene is TRBJ2-7, the V gene TRBV15; 8 bases align to TRBD2. Germline CDR1 reads LNHNV; CDR2 reads YYDKDF (reference sequence). CDR3 length: 12 residues. CDR3 in DNA: TGTGCCACCAGCAGGGACCGGGGGGGCCTCCACGTC. It translates to CATSRDRGGLHV.

This chain connects TRBV2 to TRBJ2-3; 9 nucleotides line up with TRBD2. CDR1 and CDR2 (germline): SNHLY, FYNNEI. V lost 7 bases and J lost 4; bases outside the gene matches: 15. CDR3 size: 17 residues. The CDR3 DNA follows: TGTGCCAGCACCGACTCCACCCTTAGCGGGGGACCAGATACGCAGTATTTT. As protein: CASTDSTLSGGPDTQYF.

This sequence joins TRBV4-1 and TRBJ1-2, with D possibly TRBD1 on 6 matching bases. V shed 2 bases and J shed 6 bases, with 16 bases lying between them. The CDR3 runs to 15 residues. The germline V gene encodes CDR1 MGHRA and CDR2 YSYEKL. The CDR3 bases are TGCGCCAGCAGCCAACGAACAGGGTCTCCCCATGGCTACACCTTC. It codes for CASSQRTGSPHGYTF.

The rearrangement uses TRBV19 and TRBJ1-1; D perhaps matches TRBD1 (6 bases). The length of the CDR3 is 15 residues. V lost 9 bases to trimming and J lost 0 bases, with 17 bases between them. CDR1 is LNHDA and CDR2 is SQIVND in the germline V gene (reference sequence). CDR3 loop: CASEGGVLMNTEAFF. CDR3 bases: TGTGCCAGCGAAGGGGGGGTGCTCATGAACACTGAAGCTTTCTTT.

The chain is built from TRBV12-3 or TRBV12-4 and TRBJ2-7; possibly TRBD1 for D (6 bases). The CDR3 runs 13 residues. V was cut by 5 bases and J by 5 bases, with 13 bases left in between. The CDR3: CASSAWGPNEQYF. The CDR3 region has the DNA TGTGCCAGCAGTGCTTGGGGGCCCAACGAGCAGTACTTC.

This clone was detected a few times. The chain links TRBV4-2 to TRBJ2-2; a possible D gene is TRBD2 (6 bases). The CDR3 is made up of 17 amino acids. From germline, CDR1 is LGHNA and CDR2 YNFKEQ. V shed 0 bases and J shed 4 bases, with 15 bases lying between them. The DNA for the CDR3 is TGTGCCAGCAGCCAAGATCAGGTCCGGGGGTTCACCGGGGAGCTGTTTTTT. It is translated as CASSQDQVRGFTGELFF.

This clone was found once. The chain is built from TRBV5-1 and TRBJ2-4, with 13 nucleotides matching TRBD2. Germline-derived CDR1 and CDR2 are SGHRS and YFSETQ. V was clipped by 4 bases and J by 8 bases; unmatched bases: 0. The CDR3 is 13 amino acids. In nucleotides, the CDR3 is TGCGCCAGCAGCGGGACTAGCGGGGACATTCAGTACTTC. Protein sequence: CASSGTSGDIQYF.

This clone occurred once. CDR3 DNA sequence: TGTGCCAGCAGCACCGGAGGGAGGTGGGGGGAGCAGTACTTC. Translation gives CASSTGGRWGEQYF. This chain links TRBV27 with TRBJ2-7, with D possibly TRBD2 on 6 matching bases. The germline gives CDR1 MNHEY, CDR2 SMNVEV (reference sequence). V was clipped by 6 bases and J by 7 bases, with 19 bases between them. This CDR3 contains 14 residues.

This chain links TRBV12-3 or TRBV12-4 with TRBJ2-7, with D perhaps matching TRBD2 (5 bases). Trimming pared 5 bases from V and 0 bases from J, leaving 5 bases between. The length of the CDR3 is 12 residues. CDR3 DNA: TGTGCCAGCAGTCGGGGCTCCTACGAGCAGTACTTC. Residues: CASSRGSYEQYF.

This chain uses TRBV7-2 with TRBJ2-3; D not resolved. The V end lost 4 bases, the J end lost 3 bases, and 5 bases lay between the germline ends. This CDR3 spans 12 amino acids. CDR1 SGHTA and CDR2 FQGNSA come from the germline V gene. CDR3 sequence: CASSSFTDTQYF. CDR3 DNA sequence: TGTGCCAGCAGCTCCTTTACAGATACGCAGTATTTT.

V gene TRBV6-5 combines with J gene TRBJ1-6, with TRBD1 matching 7 bases. The CDR3 length is 13 residues. With V trimmed by 8 bases and J by 10 bases, 8 bases remained unmatched. CDR1 is MNHEY, CDR2 SVGAGI, per germline. The CDR3 region is CASSGTVLSPLHF. CDR3 bases: TGTGCCAGCTCCGGGACAGTATTATCACCCCTCCACTTT.

The chain uses TRBV5-6 and TRBJ1-3, with D maybe TRBD1 (5 bases). The CDR3 is 14 amino acids. V was shortened by 1 base and J by 4 bases, with 9 bases between the two germline ends. Germline V gene sequence: CDR1 SGHDT, CDR2 YYEEEE. The CDR3 protein is CASSLSGAGNTIYF. Written as DNA, the CDR3 is TGTGCCAGCAGCTTGAGTGGGGCCGGAAACACCATATATTTT. Full variable domain (outside the CDR3, taken from reference TRBV5-6 and TRBJ1-3): DAGVTQSPTHLIKTRGQQVTLRCSPKSGHDTVSWYQQALGQGPQFIFQYYEEEERQRGNFPDRFSGHQFPNYSSELNVNALLLGDSALYLCASSLSGAGNTIYFGEGSWLTVV.

The rearrangement joins TRBV19 to TRBJ1-2; possibly TRBD1 for D (6 bases). CDR1 is LNHDA and CDR2 is SQIVND in the germline V gene (reference sequence). The CDR3 has 14 residues. Between the trimmed V and J ends, which lost 3 bases and 4 bases, there was a span of 12 bases. The chain's CDR3 is CASSMWTDPYGYTF. The CDR3 DNA is TGTGCCAGTAGTATGTGGACAGACCCCTATGGCTACACCTTC.

This clone was picked up one time. DNA for the CDR3: TGCGCCAGCAGCCCTATTAGGGGGGGAGGAGAGACCCAGTACTTC. Translated: CASSPIRGGGETQYF. The gene calls are TRBV5-1 and TRBJ2-5; D is possibly TRBD2 (7 bases). The V and J ends lost 4 bases and 4 bases respectively, with 17 bases between them. This CDR3 comprises 15 residues. CDR1 and CDR2 (germline): SGHRS, YFSETQ.

V gene TRBV4-1 combines with J gene TRBJ1-1, with unresolved D. Germline V gene sequence: CDR1 MGHRA, CDR2 YSYEKL. The CDR3 consists of 17 residues. Trimming left V 2 bases short and J 3 bases short, with 19 bases between. CDR3 protein: CASSQRQPKTVDTEAFF. For the CDR3, the DNA is TGCGCCAGCAGCCAAAGACAACCGAAGACGGTAGACACTGAAGCTTTCTTT.

The chain couples TRBV2 to TRBJ2-4, with TRBD1 matching over 7 bases. CDR3 length: 16 amino acids. After removal of 4 bases from V and 2 bases from J, the junction contained 8 bases not matched to a gene. In germline, CDR1 is SNHLY, CDR2 FYNNEI. Here the CDR3 DNA reads TGTGCCAGCAGTGTTGGACAGGCTATGACCAAAAACATTCAGTACTTC. It yields the protein CASSVGQAMTKNIQYF.

This chain links TRBV19 with TRBJ2-1; TRBD1 aligns across 12 bases. Per germline, CDR1 LNHDA and CDR2 SQIVND (reference sequence). The CDR3 contains 17 residues. The V and J ends lost 5 bases and 4 bases, in that order; junction bases with no gene match: 9. The CDR3 region has the DNA TGTGCCAGTAGTCCACGGCGGGGACAGGGGGCGTACAATGAGCAGTTCTTC. Translation gives CASSPRRGQGAYNEQFF. Variable domain in full (rest from reference TRBV19 and TRBJ2-1): DGGITQSPKYLFRKEGQNVTLSCEQNLNHDAMYWYRQDPGQGLRLIYYSQIVNDFQKGDIAEGYSVSREKKESFPLTVTSAQKNPTAFYLCASSPRRGQGAYNEQFFGPGTRLTVL.

J is TRBJ2-7 and V is TRBV5-1; possible D gene TRBD2, 7 bases. Germline CDR1 and CDR2: SGHRS and YFSETQ. The CDR3 runs 16 residues. Trimming shortened V by 3 bases and J by 2 bases, and 18 bases separated the two germline ends. The CDR3 loop reads CASSSGGGRGAYEQYF. Here the CDR3 DNA reads TGCGCCAGCAGCTCGGGGGGCGGAAGAGGGGCCTACGAGCAGTACTTC.

This chain links TRBV6-1 with TRBJ2-5, with D possibly matching TRBD1 (5 bases). The better agreement between TRBJ2-7 and the DNA end casts doubt on the J call. The CDR3 sequence is 15 residues long. CDR1 is MNHNS, CDR2 SASEGT, per germline. The CDR3 region is CASSEASRDFYEQYF. As DNA, the CDR3 is TGTGCCAGCAGTGAAGCTAGCAGGGATTTCTACGAGCAGTACTTC.

The V gene is TRBV19, the J gene TRBJ2-3; 11 bases map to TRBD2. Germline V CDR1 and CDR2: LNHDA, SQIVND (reference sequence). J was trimmed by 4 bases and V by 4 bases; bases with no gene match: 4. CDR3 size: 15 residues. Here the CDR3 DNA reads TGTGCCAGTAGTACCTTAGCGGGGGGGCCAGATACGCAGTATTTT. Its translation: CASSTLAGGPDTQYF.

The genes are TRBV7-9 and TRBJ2-3; 7 nucleotides align to TRBD1. The germline CDR1 and CDR2 sequences are SEHNR and FQNEAQ (reference sequence). The CDR3 extends over 16 amino acids. With V trimmed by 7 bases and J by 0 bases, 10 bases remained unmatched. The CDR3 DNA follows: TGTGCCAGCATCTTGCTCGGGACAGTGAGCACAGATACGCAGTATTTT. It yields the protein CASILLGTVSTDTQYF.

The chain recombines TRBV2 with TRBJ2-5; 9 positions match TRBD2. CDR1 SNHLY and CDR2 FYNNEI come from the germline V gene. Trimming removed 3 bases from V and 5 bases from J; junction bases left unmatched: 4. The CDR3 runs to 14 residues. CDR3 residues: CASSDAGGHETQYF. CDR3 sequence (DNA): TGTGCCAGCAGTGATGCGGGGGGGCATGAGACCCAGTACTTC.

The chain joins TRBV4-2 to TRBJ2-1; TRBD2 aligns across 12 bases. Germline CDR1 reads LGHNA; CDR2 reads YNFKEQ. Germline trimming cut 4 bases from V and 7 bases from J; bases unmatched to any gene: 8. The CDR3 runs 16 residues. CDR3: CASSRSSGGARNEQFF. The DNA for the CDR3 is TGTGCCAGCAGCCGGTCTAGCGGGGGGGCAAGGAATGAGCAGTTCTTC.

The chain has TRBV10-3 and TRBJ1-1; no clear D. In germline, CDR1 is ENHRY, CDR2 SYGVKD. Trimming took off 7 bases at V and 1 base at J, with 19 bases between the two ends. CDR3 length: 16 residues. This CDR3 is CAITPTSGFSNTEAFF. CDR3 coding DNA: TGTGCCATCACCCCCACCTCAGGTTTCTCGAACACTGAAGCTTTCTTT.

This clone was counted a single time. The rearrangement joins TRBV20-1 to TRBJ2-7; weak D call: TRBD2 (5 bases). Germline V CDR1 and CDR2: DFQATT, SNEGSKA (reference sequence). V was clipped by 6 bases and J by 2 bases, with 8 bases between them. CDR3 length equals 11 residues. The CDR3, as DNA: TGCAGTGCCGGGGATCCCTACGAGCAGTACGTC. Its protein product is CSAGDPYEQYV.